This T cell receptor beta chain was obtained from a study of OX40 agonist ivuxolimab in advanced cancers. On the study more broadly: Patients with prior anti-PD-1, anti-PD-L1 or anti-CTLA-4 therapy were eligible; approximately 37% had some.

Sequenced by immunoSEQ multiplex PCR; TCRdb stores in-frame clones only, minus some. The sample contains about 93,000 clones, 92% of which appear only once. Details on this clone: Its antigen remains unidentified.

General study points: The antigen specificity of the peripheral T cells (those that were expanded) was not determined. The mean number of expanded clones was higher in CD8+ T cells than in CD4+. Partial responders at 0.1-3.0 mg/kg had among the lowest clonal expansion.

The V end lost 6 bases, the J end lost 6 bases, and 17 bases lay between the germline ends. CDR3 length: 13 residues. Germline CDR1 reads GTSNPN; CDR2 reads SVGIG (reference sequence). The sequence was collected from an adult with an advanced solid tumor such as melanoma, head and neck, liver or kidney cancer. The chain couples TRBV30 to TRBJ1-1, with D hard to call. Sample: CD4+ or CD8+ T cells sorted from blood, taken in a trial of the OX40 agonist ivuxolimab. The DNA of the CDR3 is TGTGCCTGTTCCACCGGCTATAGCGCTGAAGCTTTCTTT. This gives the protein CACSTGYSAEAFF.